The present entry profiles one T cell receptor (beta chain) with its context. Its antigen remains unidentified. The sort gate was single viable CD3+CD4+CD8-CD45RO+ cells for memory CD4+ T cells. This sample was included in a study of memory CD4+ T cells and cytomegalovirus serostatus. Study as a whole: Healthy Belgian adult donors included nine or ten CMV-positive and 24 CMV-negative people.

Study-level findings and limits: Each of approximately 61 CMV-associated TCRbeta sequences occurred in one to five individuals.

Repertoires were generated with immunoSEQ multiplex PCR, while TCRdb's copy carries only in-frame clones and drops some. The table records tens of thousands of clones, over 65% of them present only once. The CDR3 extends over 14 amino acids. V lost 6 bases to trimming and J lost 1 base; unmatched junction nucleotides: 6. Germline values: CDR1 SQVTM, CDR2 ANQGSEA. The rearrangement joins TRBV29-1 to TRBJ2-5, with 9 nucleotides matching TRBD1. This TCR derives from an adult in good health and CMV-seropositive. Input material: memory CD4+ T cells from blood. CDR3: CSVRGQGSQETQYF. Here the CDR3 DNA reads TGCAGCGTGCGAGGACAGGGGTCCCAAGAGACCCAGTACTTC.